These T cell receptor beta chains were read from a single sample in a study of blood T cell repertoires in COVID-19. The method was immunoSEQ multiplex PCR; TCRdb's version includes in-frame clones alone and lacks a portion of them. This table has 250,000 to 350,000 clones, 87% appearing once. The sample consisted of peripheral blood. The receptors were gathered from a man aged 18 to 29 with active or convalescent COVID-19. Each CDR3 is given with its conserved first and last residue. The order of the fields is V gene, J gene, clone size, CDR3 length, D gene, CDR3 protein, CDR3 DNA. D genes are given only for firm matches. The size field is filled for only some rows; it gives once, few, many or a size class.

TRBV28	TRBJ2-1	.	12	.	CASSFGINEQFF	TGTGCCAGCAGTTTCGGTATTAATGAGCAGTTCTTC
TRBV9	TRBJ1-3	.	16	.	CASTPRAAVSGNTIYF	TGTGCCAGCACCCCCAGGGCAGCCGTCTCTGGAAACACCATATATTTT
TRBV7-9	TRBJ2-7	.	16	TRBD2	CASSLDLAGEGVEQYF	TGTGCCAGCAGCTTAGATCTAGCGGGAGAAGGAGTCGAGCAGTACTTC
TRBV6-2/TRBV6-3	TRBJ1-5	.	14	.	CASSTRPLSQPQHF	TGTGCCAGCAGTACGAGGCCCTTGTCTCAGCCCCAGCATTTT
TRBV29-1	TRBJ2-2	few	14	.	CSVEEQSNTGELFF	TGCAGCGTTGAAGAACAGTCGAACACCGGGGAGCTGTTTTTT
TRBV18	TRBJ1-1	.	13	.	CASSGLMDTEAFF	TGTGCCAGCTCGGGGCTCATGGACACTGAAGCTTTCTTT
TRBV7-2	TRBJ2-1	.	16	TRBD2	CASSPPAGVAYNEQFF	TGTGCCAGCAGCCCCCCAGCGGGAGTAGCCTACAATGAGCAGTTCTTC
TRBV18	TRBJ2-1	.	13	.	CASSPQLANEQFF	TGTGCCAGCTCACCACAACTCGCGAATGAGCAGTTCTTC
TRBV6-5	TRBJ1-5	.	13	.	CASSHSVNQPQHF	TGTGCCAGCAGCCATAGCGTCAATCAGCCCCAGCATTTT
TRBV18	TRBJ1-3	.	16	TRBD1	CASSPAQGFSGNTIYF	TGTGCCAGCTCACCCGCACAGGGGTTCTCTGGAAACACCATATATTTT
TRBV7-9	TRBJ2-1	.	14	.	CASSTQGAENEQFF	TGTGCCAGCAGCACGCAAGGGGCCGAGAATGAGCAGTTCTTC
TRBV3-1/TRBV3-2	TRBJ2-7	.	17	TRBD1	CASSPGGTGVSRHEQYF	TGTGCCAGCAGCCCAGGGGGGACAGGGGTTTCCAGACACGAGCAGTACTTC
TRBV27	TRBJ1-1	.	15	TRBD1	CASRGDRGTPHEAFF	TGTGCCAGCAGGGGTGACAGGGGGACCCCTCATGAAGCTTTCTTT
TRBV14	TRBJ1-6	.	16	.	CASSQDGGRGNSPLHF	TGTGCCAGCAGCCAAGATGGGGGCAGGGGAAATTCACCCCTCCACTTT
TRBV28	TRBJ2-3	.	18	TRBD1	CASSLSVGQGTIPDTQYF	TGTGCCAGCAGTTTATCTGTCGGACAGGGGACCATTCCAGATACGCAGTATTTT
TRBV5-8	TRBJ2-3	.	14	TRBD2	CASSRRRTSVTQYF	TGTGCCAGCAGCCGTAGAAGGACTAGCGTTACGCAGTATTTT
TRBV14	TRBJ2-1	.	17	TRBD2	CASSQEQRGGLYNEQFF	TGTGCCAGCAGCCAAGAGCAGCGGGGGGGCCTCTACAATGAGCAGTTCTTC
TRBV7-9	TRBJ2-7	.	14	.	CASSFSANYYEQYF	TGTGCCAGCAGCTTTAGTGCCAATTACTACGAGCAGTACTTC
TRBV5-1	TRBJ2-5	.	14	TRBD1	CASSFRTGQETQYF	TGCGCCAGCAGCTTCCGGACAGGGCAAGAGACCCAGTACTTC
TRBV27	TRBJ2-7	.	12	TRBD2	CASSLIAGEQYF	TGTGCCAGCAGTCTGATAGCGGGTGAGCAGTACTTC
TRBV5-1	TRBJ2-1	.	16	TRBD1	CASSSTGVSSYNEQFF	TGCGCCAGCAGCTCGACAGGGGTAAGCTCCTACAATGAGCAGTTCTTC
TRBV7-2	TRBJ2-3	.	15	.	CASSRAYGAPDTQYF	TGTGCCAGCAGCCGGGCTTATGGGGCGCCAGATACGCAGTATTTT
TRBV10-1	TRBJ2-6	once	14	.	CASSGGPGANVLTF	TGCGCCAGCAGTGGGGGGCCAGGGGCCAACGTCCTGACTTTC
TRBV7-8	TRBJ1-5	.	13	TRBD1	CASSLSGGQPQHF	TGTGCCAGCAGCTTATCAGGGGGTCAGCCCCAGCATTTT
TRBV3-1/TRBV3-2	TRBJ1-3	.	12	.	CASSLSVNTIYF	TGTGCCAGCAGCCTGTCTGTCAACACCATATATTTT
TRBV6-5	TRBJ2-2	few	15	.	CASRTGLLNTGELFF	TGTGCCAGCAGAACTGGACTACTGAACACCGGGGAGCTGTTTTTT
TRBV19	TRBJ2-5	.	15	TRBD2	CASSSPSGAQETQYF	TGTGCCAGTAGCTCCCCTAGCGGGGCTCAAGAGACCCAGTACTTC
TRBV11-2	TRBJ1-5	.	16	.	CASSYARTAEGQPQHF	TGTGCCAGCAGCTACGCCCGGACGGCGGAGGGACAGCCCCAGCATTTT
TRBV4-3	TRBJ2-1	.	18	TRBD2	CASSQDRTGGPGYNEQFF	TGCGCCAGCAGCCAAGATCGTACGGGGGGGCCCGGCTACAATGAGCAGTTCTTC
TRBV4-1	TRBJ2-7	.	14	TRBD1	CASSQETGTYEQYF	TGCGCCAGCAGCCAAGAGACAGGGACCTACGAGCAGTACTTC
TRBV9	TRBJ2-7	.	14	.	CASSVGIGGGEQYF	TGTGCCAGCAGCGTGGGGATCGGTGGGGGGGAGCAGTACTTC
TRBV10-2	TRBJ2-1	.	11	.	CASRIGNEQFF	TGCGCCAGCAGGATCGGCAATGAGCAGTTCTTC
TRBV9	TRBJ1-6	.	14	TRBD1	CASSEGQGDSPLHF	TGTGCCAGCAGCGAGGGACAGGGTGATTCACCCCTCCACTTT
TRBV27	TRBJ1-2	.	14	.	CASSFGGADYGYTF	TGTGCCAGCAGTTTCGGAGGGGCGGACTATGGCTACACCTTC
TRBV7-2	TRBJ2-5	.	13	.	CASSLTIRETQYF	TGTGCCAGCAGCTTGACTATTAGGGAGACCCAGTACTTC
TRBV6-5	TRBJ1-5	many	15	TRBD1	CASSRDRGTGQPQHF	TGTGCCAGCAGCCGGGACAGGGGGACGGGTCAGCCCCAGCATTTT
TRBV27	TRBJ1-2	.	15	.	CASRSMRETNYGYTF	TGTGCCAGCCGGTCCATGAGGGAGACGAACTATGGCTACACCTTC
TRBV27	TRBJ2-6	.	18	TRBD2	CASSSAGGGPSGANVLTF	TGTGCCAGCAGTTCAGCGGGAGGGGGGCCCTCGGGGGCCAACGTCCTGACTTTC
TRBV2	TRBJ1-2	.	16	TRBD1	CASSALYRGLGDGYTF	TGTGCCAGCAGTGCCCTCTACAGGGGGCTGGGGGATGGCTACACCTTC
TRBV7-9	TRBJ2-1	.	14	TRBD1	CASSERTGYNEQFF	TGTGCCAGCAGCGAACGGACAGGCTACAATGAGCAGTTCTTC
TRBV7-9	TRBJ2-2	.	18	.	CASSPPREGGSNTGELFF	TGTGCCAGCAGCCCACCAAGGGAGGGGGGCTCGAACACCGGGGAGCTGTTTTTT